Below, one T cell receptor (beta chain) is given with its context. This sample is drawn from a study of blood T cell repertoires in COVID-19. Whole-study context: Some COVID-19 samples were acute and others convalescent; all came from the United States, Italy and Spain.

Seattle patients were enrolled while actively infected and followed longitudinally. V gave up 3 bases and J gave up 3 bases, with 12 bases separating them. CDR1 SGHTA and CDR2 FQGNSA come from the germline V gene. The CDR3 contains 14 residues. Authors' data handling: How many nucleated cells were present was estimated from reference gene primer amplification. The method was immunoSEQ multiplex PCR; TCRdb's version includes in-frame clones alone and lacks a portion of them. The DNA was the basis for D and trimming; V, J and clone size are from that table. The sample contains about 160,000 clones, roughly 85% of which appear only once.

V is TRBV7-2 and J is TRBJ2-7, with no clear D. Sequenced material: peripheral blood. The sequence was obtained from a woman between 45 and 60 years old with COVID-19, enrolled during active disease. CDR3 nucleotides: TGTGCCAGCAGCTTTACCCCAGGAAACTACGAGCAGTACTTC. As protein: CASSFTPGNYEQYF.